Shown below are 12 T cell receptor beta chains from a single sample sequenced in a study of T cells in Graves' hyperthyroidism and ophthalmopathy. Amplified TCR beta CDR3 regions came from RNA transcripts. First-round RT-PCR with HTBI primers amplified the TCR CDR3 region. MiXCR, applied by TCRdb to the multiplex PCR reads, yields one record per CDR3 protein. The top ten clones hold under 55% of a sample with some 490,000 distinct CDR3 sequences, roughly 23% of them seen once. Sequences were obtained from blood. Receptors were obtained from a woman between 65 and 79 years old with Graves' ophthalmopathy.

This clonotype was seen only a few times. The chain combines TRBV11-3 with TRBJ1-1; D is perhaps TRBD1 (5 bases). The CDR3 runs 13 residues. Germline CDR1 SGHNT, CDR2 YENEEA. V was clipped by 5 bases and J by 7 bases, with 14 bases between them. The CDR3 sequence is CASSPRRDVEAFF. DNA of the CDR3: TGTGCCAGCAGCCCCCGGAGGGACGTTGAAGCTTTCTTT.

This chain uses TRBV5-1 with TRBJ1-1, with D unresolved. V lost 2 bases, J lost 2 bases, and 16 bases lay in between. CDR1 is SGHRS, CDR2 YFSETQ, per germline. The CDR3 runs 16 residues. CDR3 bases: TGCGCCAGCAGCTTTGTTCGGGGAACCCTTAACACTGAAGCTTTCTTT. Amino acid sequence: CASSFVRGTLNTEAFF.

This chain uses TRBV2 with TRBJ2-5; D unresolved. There are 14 residues in the CDR3. Per the germline V gene, CDR1 is SNHLY and CDR2 is FYNNEI. The V and J ends lost 7 bases and 10 bases respectively, with 22 bases between them. The CDR3 region is CASTIGEVSLLQYF. CDR3 sequence (DNA): TGTGCCAGCACAATTGGAGAGGTTTCTCTTCTCCAGTACTTC.

This clonotype was recorded a few times. This sequence joins TRBV18 and TRBJ2-3; 12 bases are a match to TRBD1. Trimming at V came to 3 bases and at J to 5 bases, leaving 6 bases not matched to a gene. Germline-derived CDR1 and CDR2 are KGHSH and LQKENI. The CDR3 is made up of 16 amino acids. CDR3 DNA sequence: TGTGCCAGCTCACCCCGGGACAGGGGGCGAAAAGATACGCAGTATTTT. It specifies CASSPRDRGRKDTQYF. The complete variable domain, with remaining parts taken from reference TRBV18 and TRBJ2-3, reads NAGVMQNPRHLVRRRGQEARLRCSPMKGHSHVYWYRQLPEEGLKFMVYLQKENIIDESGMPKERFSAEFPKEGPSILRIQQVVRGDSAAYFCASSPRDRGRKDTQYFGPGTRLTVL.

This clonotype occurred once. The rearrangement uses TRBV6-1 and TRBJ2-3, with 11 bases identical to TRBD2. This CDR3 has 18 residues. Germline V gene sequence: CDR1 MNHNS, CDR2 SASEGT. The J segment lost 1 base and the V segment lost 6 bases, leaving 12 bases of the junction unmatched. The CDR3 protein is CASSPGTSGLLGTDTQYF. CDR3 coding DNA: TGTGCCAGCAGCCCCGGGACTAGCGGACTTTTGGGCACAGATACGCAGTATTTT.

This rearrangement joins TRBV5-1 to TRBJ2-2, with 7 nucleotides matching TRBD1. After removal of 4 bases from V and 4 bases from J, the junction contained 7 bases not matched to a gene. The length of the CDR3 is 15 residues. Germline CDR1 reads SGHRS; CDR2 reads YFSETQ. CDR3 protein: CASSVRTGSTGELFF. CDR3 bases: TGCGCCAGCAGCGTACGGACAGGCAGCACCGGGGAGCTGTTTTTT.

This clonotype appeared a few times. The gene calls are TRBV14 and TRBJ2-2; 8 positions agree with TRBD1. The CDR3 is 16 amino acids. Trimming cost V 3 bases and J 4 bases; bases outside gene matches: 7. Germline values: CDR1 SGHDN, CDR2 FVKESK. The CDR3 bases are TGTGCCAGCAGCCATGGCAGGGGGCTTGGCACCGGGGAGCTGTTTTTT. Encoded protein: CASSHGRGLGTGELFF.

The table lists this clonotype with a few counts. The chain combines TRBV10-3 with TRBJ2-1; 8 bases line up with TRBD1. Germline V gene data show CDR1 as ENHRY and CDR2 as SYGVKD. V dropped 4 bases and J dropped 6; count of bases not matched to a gene: 8. The CDR3 extends over 15 amino acids. CDR3 nucleotide sequence: TGTGCCATCAGTGCCACGGACAGGGACTCCAATGAGCAGTTCTTC. It encodes CAISATDRDSNEQFF.

The chain is built from TRBV6-1 and TRBJ2-7; 11 bases match TRBD2. This CDR3 has 15 amino acids. From germline, CDR1 is MNHNS and CDR2 SASEGT. With V trimmed by 7 bases and J by 4 bases, 9 bases remained unmatched. CDR3 residues: CASIGASGRLYEQYF. Here the CDR3 DNA reads TGTGCCAGCATAGGAGCTAGCGGGAGGTTATACGAGCAGTACTTC.

With respect to this clonotype: This sequence may be a read error, since a much larger clone differs from it by one base. The rearrangement joins TRBV28 to TRBJ2-1, with 11 bases matching TRBD2. Germline V gives CDR1 MDHEN, CDR2 SYDVKM. Germline trimming cut 3 bases from V and 9 bases from J; bases unmatched to any gene: 7. CDR3 length: 15 amino acids. CDR3 protein: CASSLVSSGRSEQFF. In nucleotides, the CDR3 is TGTGCCAGCAGTTTGGTGTCTAGCGGGAGGAGTGAGCAGTTCTTC. Together with reference TRBV28 and TRBJ2-1, the CDR3 gives the full variable domain: DVKVTQSSRYLVKRTGEKVFLECVQDMDHENMFWYRQDPGLGLRLIYFSYDVKMKEKGDIPEGYSVSREKKERFSLILESASTNQTSMYLCASSLVSSGRSEQFFGPGTRLTVL.

A few counts support this clonotype. The gene calls are TRBV6-2 or TRBV6-3 and TRBJ2-3; the D is unclear. The V and J ends lost 0 bases and 0 bases respectively, with 7 bases between them. Germline CDR1 is MNHEY and CDR2 is SVGEGT. The CDR3 runs 15 residues. Here the CDR3 reads CASSYSTFSTDTQYF. CDR3 nucleotides: TGTGCCAGCAGTTACTCGACCTTTAGCACAGATACGCAGTATTTT.

CDR3 protein: CASSHGREAFF. The DNA of the CDR3 is TGTGCCAGCAGCCACGGACGGGAAGCTTTCTTT. The genes are TRBV14 and TRBJ1-1, with D hard to call. The V gene's germline CDR1 is SGHDN and CDR2 FVKESK. V shed 3 bases and J shed 8 bases, with 7 bases lying between them. CDR3 size: 11 residues.